The source of this TCR beta chain is a study of T cells after yellow fever vaccination. Study results and caveats: Once the booster was given, most primary-vaccination clones reappeared, at around 95% for CD4 and over 70% for CD8.

TCRdb reprocessed the 5' RACE reads via MiXCR and lists one record per CDR3 protein. The sample includes 300,000 to 400,000 distinct CDR3 sequences, about 12% seen only once; the top ten take 2.5% to 3.5%. V dropped 4 bases and J dropped 2 bases, with 22 bases sitting between them. CDR3 size: 17 residues. Germline CDR1 SGHTS, CDR2 YDEGEE. As regards this clonotype: Its specificity is unknown.

The source of this sequence is a man between 18 and 29 years old who received the YFV17D yellow fever vaccine. Sequencing was performed on CD4+ T cells sorted from PBMCs, taken 15 days after the yellow fever booster vaccination. The V gene is TRBV5-8, the J gene TRBJ2-7, with D perhaps TRBD1 (6 bases). CDR3 DNA: TGTGCCAGCAGCCCCCAAGCTACAGGGTTGGGCGCCTACGAGCAGTACGTC. Amino acids: CASSPQATGLGAYEQYV.